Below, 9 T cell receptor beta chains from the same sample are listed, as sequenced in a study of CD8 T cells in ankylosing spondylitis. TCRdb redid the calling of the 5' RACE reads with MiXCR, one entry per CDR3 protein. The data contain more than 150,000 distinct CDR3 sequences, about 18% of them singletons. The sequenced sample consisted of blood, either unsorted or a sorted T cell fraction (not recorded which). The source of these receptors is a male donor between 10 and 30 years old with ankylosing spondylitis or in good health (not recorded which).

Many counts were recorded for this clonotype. CDR3 sequence reads: CATSKDGGYTF. CDR3 in DNA: TGTGCCACCAGTAAGGACGGTGGCTACACCTTC. The chain combines TRBV24-1 with TRBJ1-2; D is undetermined. V dropped 6 bases and J dropped 7 bases, with 8 bases sitting between them. CDR1 is KGHDR and CDR2 is SFDVKD in the germline V gene. The length of the CDR3 is 11 residues.

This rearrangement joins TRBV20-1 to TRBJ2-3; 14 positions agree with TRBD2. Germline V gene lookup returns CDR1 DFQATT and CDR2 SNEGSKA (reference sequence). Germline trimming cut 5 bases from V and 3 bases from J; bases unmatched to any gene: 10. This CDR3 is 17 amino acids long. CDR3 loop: CSAFAGTSGSRTDTQYF. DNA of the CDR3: TGCAGTGCTTTTGCCGGGACTAGCGGGAGTCGTACAGATACGCAGTATTTT.

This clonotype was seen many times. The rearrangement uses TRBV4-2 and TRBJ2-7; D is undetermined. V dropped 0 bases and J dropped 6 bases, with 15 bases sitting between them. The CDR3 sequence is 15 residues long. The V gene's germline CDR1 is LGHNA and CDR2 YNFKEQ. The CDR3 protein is CASSQDRSLDAEQYF. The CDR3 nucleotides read TGTGCCAGCAGCCAAGATAGGTCTCTTGATGCCGAGCAGTACTTC.

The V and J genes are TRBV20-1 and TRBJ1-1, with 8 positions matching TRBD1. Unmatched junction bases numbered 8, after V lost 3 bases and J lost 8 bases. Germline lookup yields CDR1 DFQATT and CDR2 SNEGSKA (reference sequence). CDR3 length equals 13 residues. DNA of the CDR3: TGCAGTGCTAGTGGGGACAGGAGTCTAGAAGCTTTCTTT. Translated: CSASGDRSLEAFF.

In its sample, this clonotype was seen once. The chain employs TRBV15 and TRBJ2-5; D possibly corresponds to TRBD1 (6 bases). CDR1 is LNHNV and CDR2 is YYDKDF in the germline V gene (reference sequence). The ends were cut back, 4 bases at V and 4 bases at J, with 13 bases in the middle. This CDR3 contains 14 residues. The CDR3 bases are TGTGCCACCAGCACACGAGGGGGTGGAGAGACCCAGTACTTC. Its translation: CATSTRGGGETQYF.

The CDR3 DNA sequence: TGTGCCAGCAGCTTCGGGACTAGCGGGAGTTCGAATGAGCAGTTCTTC. Amino acids: CASSFGTSGSSNEQFF. The rearrangement joins TRBV7-6 to TRBJ2-1; the match to TRBD2 covers 14 bases. The CDR3 has 16 residues. Germline V gives CDR1 SGHVS, CDR2 FNYEAQ. V lost 3 bases, J lost 7 bases, and 5 bases stayed unmatched.

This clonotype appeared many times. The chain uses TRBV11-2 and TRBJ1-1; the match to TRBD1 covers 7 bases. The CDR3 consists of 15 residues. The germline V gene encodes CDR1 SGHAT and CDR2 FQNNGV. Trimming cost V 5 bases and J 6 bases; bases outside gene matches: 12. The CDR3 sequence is CASSPATGRVPEAFF. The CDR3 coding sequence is TGTGCCAGCAGCCCGGCGACAGGGAGGGTCCCTGAAGCTTTCTTT.

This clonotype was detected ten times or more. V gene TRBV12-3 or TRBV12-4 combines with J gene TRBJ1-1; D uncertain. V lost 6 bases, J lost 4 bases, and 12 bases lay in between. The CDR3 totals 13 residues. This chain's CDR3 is CASRILGGTEAFF. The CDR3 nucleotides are TGTGCCAGCAGGATACTAGGCGGCACTGAAGCTTTCTTT.

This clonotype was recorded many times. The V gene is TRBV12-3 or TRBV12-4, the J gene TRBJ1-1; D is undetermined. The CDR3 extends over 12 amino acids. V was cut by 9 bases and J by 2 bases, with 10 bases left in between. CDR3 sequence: CASAVSNTEAFF. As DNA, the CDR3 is TGTGCCAGTGCCGTAAGCAACACTGAAGCTTTCTTT.